These 10 T cell receptor beta chains originate from one sample sequenced in a study of blood T cell repertoires in COVID-19. The data were produced by immunoSEQ multiplex PCR, yet TCRdb's version contains in-frame clones alone and is incomplete. The sample contains just under 300,000 clones, about 87% of which appear only once. Sequencing used peripheral blood. The origin of the receptors is a man between 65 and 85 years old with acute or convalescent COVID-19.

The V gene is TRBV4-2, the J gene TRBJ1-4, with D hard to call. There are 15 residues in the CDR3. Looked up from germline, CDR1 is LGHNA and CDR2 is YNFKEQ. V gave up 0 bases and J gave up 6 bases, with 11 bases separating them. The CDR3 bases are TGTGCCAGCAGCCAAGAAGCCACTAACTATGAAAAACTGTTTTTT. Translation: CASSQEATNYEKLFF.

The chain's CDR3 is CASSLSRESYEQYF. CDR3 nucleotides: TGTGCCAGCAGTTTGTCCCGGGAATCCTACGAGCAGTACTTC. The chain joins TRBV7-9 to TRBJ2-7; D possibly corresponds to TRBD2 (5 bases). The germline V gene has CDR1 SEHNR and CDR2 FQNEAQ (reference sequence). Trimming cost V 6 bases and J 1 base, with 13 bases left between them. The CDR3 runs 14 residues. The whole variable domain, remainder taken from reference TRBV7-9 and TRBJ2-7, is DTGVSQNPRHKITKRGQNVTFRCDPISEHNRLYWYRQTLGQGPEFLTYFQNEAQLEKSRLLSDRFSAERPKGSFSTLEIQRTEQGDSAMYLCASSLSRESYEQYFGPGTRLTVT.

V is TRBV7-2 and J is TRBJ1-1, with 7 bases lining up with TRBD1. V dropped 5 bases and J dropped 4; count of bases not matched to a gene: 10. The CDR3 is 15 residues long. Germline V CDR1 and CDR2: SGHTA, FQGNSA. This chain's CDR3 is CASSPQGGWVTEAFF. The CDR3 DNA reads TGTGCCAGCAGCCCCCAGGGGGGCTGGGTCACTGAAGCTTTCTTT.

The table lists this clone with a few counts. The rearrangement links TRBV27 to TRBJ1-1; D perhaps matches TRBD1 (6 bases). V lost 7 bases to trimming and J lost 5 bases, with 20 bases between them. Germline loops: CDR1 MNHEY, CDR2 SMNVEV (reference sequence). CDR3 length: 15 amino acids. The CDR3 DNA follows: TGTGCCAGCACCGCCGGGCGGGGGGGCTGGACTGAAGCTTTCTTT. Residues: CASTAGRGGWTEAFF.

The J gene is TRBJ2-7, the V gene TRBV12-3 or TRBV12-4, with unresolved D. The CDR3 length is 13 residues. V lost 1 base, J lost 5 bases, and 9 bases lay in between. CDR3 bases: TGTGCCAGCAGTTTAGTAGGAGTCGACGAGCAGTACTTC. Its translation: CASSLVGVDEQYF.

The CDR3 reads CAIRKAGGPSEQFF. In DNA, the CDR3 is TGTGCCATCAGAAAAGCGGGAGGGCCTAGTGAGCAGTTCTTC. V and J are TRBV10-3 and TRBJ2-1; TRBD2 matches 10 bases. The CDR3 totals 14 residues. The trim removed 6 bases at V and 9 bases at J, leaving 8 bases unmatched. From germline, CDR1 is ENHRY and CDR2 SYGVKD.

The chain has TRBV5-1 and TRBJ1-1; 9 nucleotides agree with TRBD1. J lost 9 bases, V lost 4 bases, and 13 bases had no gene match. From germline, CDR1 is SGHRS and CDR2 YFSETQ. CDR3 length equals 15 residues. As DNA, the CDR3 is TGCGCCAGCAGCCCGACGGCCGGGACAGGGTTCCAAGCTTTCTTT. This sequence encodes CASSPTAGTGFQAFF.

The chain employs TRBV30 and TRBJ1-3; D not certain. V shed 3 bases and J shed 4 bases, with 10 bases lying between them. This CDR3 comprises 13 residues. The germline V gene encodes CDR1 GTSNPN and CDR2 SVGIG (reference sequence). The CDR3: CAWRATGGNTIYF. The CDR3 nucleotides are TGTGCCTGGAGGGCAACCGGGGGAAACACCATATATTTT.

This chain links TRBV7-2 with TRBJ2-7; maybe TRBD2 (5 bases). The CDR3 extends over 14 amino acids. Germline V gives CDR1 SGHTA, CDR2 FQGNSA. V was pared by 1 base and J by 3 bases, with 10 bases between. The CDR3 DNA follows: TGTGCCAGCAGCTTAGTAGCGACCGACTACGAGCAGTACTTC. This encodes CASSLVATDYEQYF.

The genes are TRBV5-1 and TRBJ1-1; D might be TRBD1 (5 bases). The CDR3 has 15 residues. Trimming shortened V by 0 bases and J by 5 bases, and 14 bases separated the two germline ends. Germline V gene lookup returns CDR1 SGHRS and CDR2 YFSETQ. In DNA form, the CDR3 reads TGCGCCAGCAGCTTGGATCCGGGGGTCGGAACTGAAGCTTTCTTT. It yields the protein CASSLDPGVGTEAFF.